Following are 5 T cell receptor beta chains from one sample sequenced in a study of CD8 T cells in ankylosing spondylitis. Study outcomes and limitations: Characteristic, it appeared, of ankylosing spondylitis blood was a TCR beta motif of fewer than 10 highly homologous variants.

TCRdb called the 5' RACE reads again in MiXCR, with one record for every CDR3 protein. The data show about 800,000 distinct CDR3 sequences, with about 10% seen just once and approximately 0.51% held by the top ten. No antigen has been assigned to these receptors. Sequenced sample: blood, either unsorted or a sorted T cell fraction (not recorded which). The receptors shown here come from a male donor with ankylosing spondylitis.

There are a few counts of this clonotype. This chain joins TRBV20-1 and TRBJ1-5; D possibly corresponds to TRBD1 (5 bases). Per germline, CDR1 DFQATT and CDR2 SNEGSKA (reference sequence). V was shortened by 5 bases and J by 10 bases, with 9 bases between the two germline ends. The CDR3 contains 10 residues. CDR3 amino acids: CSAGRDPQHF. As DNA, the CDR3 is TGCAGTGCTGGCAGGGATCCCCAGCATTTT.

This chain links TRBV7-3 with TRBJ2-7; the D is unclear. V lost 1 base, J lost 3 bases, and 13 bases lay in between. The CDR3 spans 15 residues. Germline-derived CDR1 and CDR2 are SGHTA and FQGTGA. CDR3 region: CASSLSRAGLYEQYF. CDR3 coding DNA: TGTGCCAGCAGCTTAAGTCGGGCCGGCCTCTACGAGCAGTACTTC.

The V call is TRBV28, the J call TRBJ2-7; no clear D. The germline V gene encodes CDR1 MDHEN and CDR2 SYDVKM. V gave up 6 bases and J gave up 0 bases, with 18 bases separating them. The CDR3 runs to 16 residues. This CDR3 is CASSTIGGPSSYEQYF. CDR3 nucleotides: TGTGCCAGCAGCACTATAGGCGGACCGAGCTCCTACGAGCAGTACTTC.

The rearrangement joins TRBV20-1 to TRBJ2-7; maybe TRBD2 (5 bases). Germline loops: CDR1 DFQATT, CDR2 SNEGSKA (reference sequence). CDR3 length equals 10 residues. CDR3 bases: TGCAGCACAAAGCGGCAGGAGCAGTACTTC. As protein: CSTKRQEQYF.

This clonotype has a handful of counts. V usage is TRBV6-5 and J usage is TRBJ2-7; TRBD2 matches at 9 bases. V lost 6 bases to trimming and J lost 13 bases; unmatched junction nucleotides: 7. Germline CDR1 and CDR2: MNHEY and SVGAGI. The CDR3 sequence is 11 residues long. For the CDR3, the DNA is TGTGCCAGCAGGCGGGAGGGGAGATGTTACTTC. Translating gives CASRREGRCYF.